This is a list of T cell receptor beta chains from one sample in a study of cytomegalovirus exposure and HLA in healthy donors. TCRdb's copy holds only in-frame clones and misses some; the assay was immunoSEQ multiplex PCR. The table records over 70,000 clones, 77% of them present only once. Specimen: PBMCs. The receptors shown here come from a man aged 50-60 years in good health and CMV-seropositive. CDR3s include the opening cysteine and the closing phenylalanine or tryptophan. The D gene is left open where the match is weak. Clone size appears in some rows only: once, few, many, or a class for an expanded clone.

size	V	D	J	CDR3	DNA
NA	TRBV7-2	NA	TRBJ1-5	CASSPSQGYVQPQHF	TGTGCCAGCAGCCCGAGTCAGGGGTACGTTCAGCCCCAGCATTTT
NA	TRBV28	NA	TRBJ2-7	CASSLPFYEQYF	TGTGCCAGCAGTTTACCGTTCTACGAGCAGTACTTC
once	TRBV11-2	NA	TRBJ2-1	CASSLALVYNEQFF	TGTGCCAGCAGCTTAGCTCTAGTATACAATGAGCAGTTCTTC
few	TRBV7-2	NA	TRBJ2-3	CASSLEGDSGVSSTQYF	TGTGCCAGCAGCTTAGAAGGGGACTCGGGGGTTTCATCTACGCAGTATTTT
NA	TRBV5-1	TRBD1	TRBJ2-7	CASSPGTGSSYEQYF	TGCGCCAGCAGCCCCGGGACAGGGAGCTCCTACGAGCAGTACTTC
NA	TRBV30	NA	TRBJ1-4	CAWSPLTTNEKLFF	TGTGCCTGGAGTCCCCTTACAACTAATGAAAAACTGTTTTTT
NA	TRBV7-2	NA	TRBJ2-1	CASSLGGSVNNEQFF	TGTGCCAGCAGCTTAGGTGGTAGCGTCAACAATGAGCAGTTCTTC
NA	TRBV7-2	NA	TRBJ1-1	CASSFRGVESEAFF	TGTGCCAGCAGCTTCCGGGGAGTCGAGTCTGAAGCTTTCTTT
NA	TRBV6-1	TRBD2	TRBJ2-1	CASSASGRGYNEQFF	TGTGCCAGCAGCGCTAGCGGGAGGGGCTACAATGAGCAGTTCTTC
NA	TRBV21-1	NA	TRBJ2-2	CASSVHDLVVPNTGELFF	TGTGCCAGCAGCGTCCATGATCTAGTCGTCCCGAACACCGGGGAGCTGTTTTTT
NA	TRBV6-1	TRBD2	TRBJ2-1	CASGLAGAYNEQFF	TGTGCCAGCGGACTAGCGGGGGCCTACAATGAGCAGTTCTTC
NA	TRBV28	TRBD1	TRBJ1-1	CASRRTGMNTEAFF	TGTGCCAGCAGGCGGACAGGTATGAACACTGAAGCTTTCTTT
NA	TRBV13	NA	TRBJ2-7	CASSQQRGYEQYF	TGTGCCAGCAGTCAACAAAGGGGGTACGAGCAGTACTTC
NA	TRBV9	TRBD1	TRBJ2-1	CASSARGPNNEQFF	TGTGCCAGCAGCGCCAGGGGGCCTAACAATGAGCAGTTCTTC
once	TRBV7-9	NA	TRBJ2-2	CASRTQGGHVNTGELFF	TGTGCCAGCAGGACCCAGGGGGGACACGTAAACACCGGGGAGCTGTTTTTT
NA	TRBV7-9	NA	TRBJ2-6	CARELSGANVLTF	TGTGCCAGAGAGCTCTCTGGGGCCAACGTCCTGACTTTC
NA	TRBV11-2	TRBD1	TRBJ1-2	CASSSRDRVNYGYTF	TGTGCCAGCAGCTCGCGGGACAGGGTGAACTATGGCTACACCTTC
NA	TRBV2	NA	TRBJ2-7	CASRFPGTSYEQYF	TGTGCCAGCAGATTCCCCGGGACAAGCTACGAGCAGTACTTC
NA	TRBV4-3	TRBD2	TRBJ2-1	CASSQESSGWDNEQFF	TGCGCCAGCAGCCAAGAGAGTAGCGGGTGGGACAATGAGCAGTTCTTC